One and the same sample provided the 15 T cell receptor beta chains below, sequenced in a study of blood T cell repertoires in COVID-19. The table came from immunoSEQ multiplex PCR; TCRdb's copy has only in-frame clones and leaves some out. The sample lists about 180,000 clones; 87% were seen once. The sample consisted of peripheral blood. These receptors were obtained from a woman in her forties or fifties with acute or convalescent COVID-19.

The chain uses TRBV30 and TRBJ1-6; 8 bases fit TRBD1. Germline CDR1 GTSNPN, CDR2 SVGIG (reference sequence). J lost 0 bases, V lost 3 bases, and 10 bases had no gene match. CDR3 size: 18 residues. CDR3 DNA: TGTGCCTGGAGGACAGGGGTAGGGACAAGCTCCTATAATTCACCCCTCCACTTT. Encoded protein: CAWRTGVGTSSYNSPLHF.

The genes are TRBV12-5 and TRBJ2-3, with a tentative D call TRBD1 (6 bases). Germline V lookup: CDR1 LGHNT, CDR2 FRNRAP. The CDR3 has 15 amino acids. V was trimmed by 7 bases and J by 1 base, leaving 15 bases between them. The CDR3, as DNA: TGTGCTAGTGCCTTTTCAGGGGCTCGCACAGATACGCAGTATTTT. Protein product: CASAFSGARTDTQYF.

This sequence joins TRBV21-1 and TRBJ2-7; TRBD2, as called in the table, went unchecked against the DNA. TRBV21-1 is given as a pseudogene. CDR3 length equals 14 residues. The CDR3 loop reads CASSQEGGHYEQYF. CDR3 bases: TGTGCCAGCAGCCAGGAGGGAGGTCACTACGAGCAGTACTTC.

The V call is TRBV3-1 (or the pseudogene TRBV3-2), the J call TRBJ2-1; D might be TRBD2 (7 bases). From germline, CDR1 is LGHDT and CDR2 YNNKEL (reference sequence). V was trimmed by 1 base and J by 7 bases, leaving 20 bases between them. There are 17 residues in the CDR3. The CDR3 sequence is CASSQVSGGALGNEQFF. Written as DNA, the CDR3 is TGTGCCAGCAGCCAAGTAAGTGGGGGGGCCCTAGGAAATGAGCAGTTCTTC.

The chain is built from TRBV18 and TRBJ2-5; 9 positions agree with TRBD2. The junction had 6 bases not matched to a gene; V was cut back by 0 bases and J by 1 base. Germline V gene sequence: CDR1 KGHSH, CDR2 LQKENI. This CDR3 is built from 17 residues. CDR3 sequence reads: CASSPPSTSGPQETQYF. DNA of the CDR3: TGTGCCAGCTCACCACCGAGTACTAGCGGGCCCCAAGAGACCCAGTACTTC.

The genes are TRBV11-2 and TRBJ2-5, with TRBD2 matching over 13 bases. V gave up 4 bases and J gave up 2 bases; unmatched junction bases: 13. In germline, CDR1 is SGHAT, CDR2 FQNNGV. The CDR3 loop spans 19 amino acids. The chain's CDR3 is CASSSKPRTSGSSQETQYF. In DNA, the CDR3 is TGTGCCAGCAGCTCGAAACCGCGGACTAGCGGGAGTTCGCAAGAGACCCAGTACTTC.

This chain links TRBV6-6 with TRBJ1-2, with 10 bases lining up with TRBD1. CDR3 size: 14 residues. Unmatched junction bases numbered 2, after V lost 2 bases and J lost 5 bases. Germline lookup yields CDR1 MNHNY and CDR2 SVGAGI (reference sequence). Here the CDR3 DNA reads TGTGCCAGCAGTTACCCGGACAGGGGGTATGGCTACACCTTC. Translating it yields CASSYPDRGYGYTF.

The count of this clone is one. The chain is built from TRBV14 and TRBJ1-4; the D is unclear. The germline V gene encodes CDR1 SGHDN and CDR2 FVKESK. The V and J ends lost 5 bases and 0 bases respectively, with 10 bases between them. The CDR3 loop spans 15 amino acids. CDR3 amino acids: CASSWAGATNEKLFF. The CDR3 nucleotides read TGTGCCAGCAGCTGGGCCGGGGCAACTAATGAAAAACTGTTTTTT.

The J gene is TRBJ2-5, the V gene TRBV6-5; tentative D call: TRBD1 (6 bases). Germline V lookup: CDR1 MNHEY, CDR2 SVGAGI. Trimming removed 8 bases from V and 5 bases from J, with 9 bases in between. This CDR3 contains 11 residues. The CDR3 region is CASARGETQYF. CDR3 DNA: TGTGCCAGCGCGAGGGGGGAGACCCAGTACTTC.

The DNA for the CDR3 is TGTGCCATCAGTGAGTGGGGACAGGGGAACTACGAGCAGTACTTC. It yields the protein CAISEWGQGNYEQYF. The V and J genes are TRBV10-3 and TRBJ2-7; 10 bases line up with TRBD1. CDR3 length equals 15 residues. Germline CDR1 is ENHRY and CDR2 is SYGVKD. Unmatched junction bases numbered 3, after V lost 1 base and J lost 3 bases.

In DNA form, the CDR3 reads TGTGCCAGCAGTTACTCAGGACCCGACGGGGGCACAGATACGCAGTATTTT. Residues: CASSYSGPDGGTDTQYF. This rearrangement joins TRBV6-2 or TRBV6-3 to TRBJ2-3, with D tentatively TRBD2 (5 bases). Trimming removed 0 bases at V and 1 base at J, with 14 bases between. This CDR3 spans 17 amino acids. Germline assignment: CDR1 MNHEY and CDR2 SVGEGT.

The CDR3 region is CASSLASGRADGETQYF. The CDR3 DNA is TGTGCCAGCAGCTTAGCTAGCGGGAGGGCGGACGGGGAGACCCAGTACTTC. The rearrangement joins TRBV7-2 to TRBJ2-5; 11 positions agree with TRBD2. The trim removed 0 bases at V and 5 bases at J, leaving 8 bases unmatched. Germline loops: CDR1 SGHTA, CDR2 FQGNSA. The CDR3 contains 17 residues. Complete variable domain (other parts from reference TRBV7-2 and TRBJ2-5): GAGVSQSPSNKVTEKGKDVELRCDPISGHTALYWYRQSLGQGLEFLIYFQGNSAPDKSGLPSDRFSAERTGGSVSTLTIQRTQQEDSAVYLCASSLASGRADGETQYFGPGTRLLVL.

The sample holds one count of this clone. V gene TRBV30 combines with J gene TRBJ2-3; TRBD2 aligns across 14 bases. Germline CDR1 and CDR2: GTSNPN and SVGIG (reference sequence). J was trimmed by 8 bases and V by 4 bases; bases with no gene match: 8. The CDR3 is made up of 15 amino acids. Here the CDR3 DNA reads TGTGCCTGGACCTCAGGACTAGCGGGGGGCGGTACGCAGTATTTT. Its translation: CAWTSGLAGGGTQYF.

The chain joins TRBV3-1 (or the pseudogene TRBV3-2) to TRBJ2-5; 11 positions agree with TRBD2. J gave up 1 base and V 4 bases, and 8 bases lay outside the gene matches. The CDR3 has 17 residues. Germline V gene data show CDR1 as LGHDT and CDR2 as YNNKEL (reference sequence). The CDR3 is CASSLTSGSALQETQYF. The CDR3 nucleotides are TGTGCCAGCAGCCTAACTAGCGGGAGTGCGCTCCAAGAGACCCAGTACTTC.

J is TRBJ2-4 and V is TRBV3-1 (or the pseudogene TRBV3-2); 8 positions agree with TRBD1. The CDR3 loop spans 14 amino acids. Trimming removed 3 bases from V and 5 bases from J; junction bases left unmatched: 3. The germline V gene encodes CDR1 LGHDT and CDR2 YNNKEL (reference sequence). The CDR3 nucleotides read TGTGCCAGCAGCCAGGGACAGGCTCAAAACATTCAGTACTTC. Its protein product is CASSQGQAQNIQYF.